The sequence of this TCR beta chain was determined in a study of spatial heterogeneity in lung cancer. V lost 0 bases and J 5 bases, leaving 24 bases between the germline ends. The CDR3 consists of 18 residues. Germline CDR1 is DFQATT and CDR2 is SNEGSKA (reference sequence). TCRdb re-derived calls from the 5' RACE reads in MiXCR, one entry per CDR3 protein. The repertoire has roughly 7,000 distinct CDR3 sequences, around 7% of them found once; the top ten carry 60% to 80%. This clonotype was recorded at least ten times. The library was designed around alpha chains, so this beta chain is a stray read whose abundance carries little weight. Time point given: sample taken at primary tumor resection. Whole RNA was taken from tumor, nontumor lung or frozen PBMC; it was then sequenced unsorted.

The sequenced sample was PBMCs, obtained at surgery. The clonotype originates from a male donor with early-stage non-small cell lung cancer. The J gene is TRBJ2-3, the V gene TRBV20-1, with D possibly being TRBD2 (6 bases). The CDR3 is CSARDPGLTSGGEDTQYF. The CDR3 DNA sequence: TGCAGTGCTAGAGACCCGGGGCTCACAAGCGGAGGGGAAGATACGCAGTATTTT.